This T cell receptor beta chain stems from a study of human CD8 memory T cell subsets. TCR beta was sequenced from UMI-tagged 5' RACE libraries. With the 5' RACE reads reprocessed, TCRdb shows one record per CDR3 protein and no DNA. The table lists over 8,000 distinct CDR3 sequences. It was a CCR7+ PD-1- TIGIT- phenotype that stem-like memory CD8+ T cells (TSTEM) showed. Germline V gene lookup returns CDR1 MGHRA and CDR2 YSYEKL. The CDR3 length is 15 residues. The specimen was CD8+ stem-like memory T cells (TSCM and TCM) sorted from PBMCs. Subset in this sample: stem-like memory CD8 T cells (TSTEM), CCR7+ PD-1- TIGIT-. The source is a human donor in good health. The rearrangement links TRBV4-1 to TRBJ2-5; the TCRdb call, TRBD2, lacks DNA for checking. The CDR3 sequence is CASSQGGPFDETQYF.